The next 27 T cell receptor beta chains were all read from a single sample in a study of T cell changes during pregnancy in multiple sclerosis. The table came from immunoSEQ multiplex PCR; TCRdb's copy has only in-frame clones and leaves some out. The sample has 70,000 to 100,000 clones, about 94% seen once; the top ten hold roughly 2.2%. Sequencing was performed on peripheral blood, taken in the third trimester of pregnancy. The receptors come from a female donor with multiple sclerosis, enrolled in a pregnancy study.

Written as DNA, the CDR3 is TGCGCCAGCAGCCCCGGGGGGGGGAACCAAAACATTCAGTACTTC. Its protein is CASSPGGGNQNIQYF. The chain employs TRBV5-1 and TRBJ2-4; 8 bases line up with TRBD2. This CDR3 is built from 15 residues. The junction had 8 bases not matched to a gene; V was cut back by 4 bases and J by 5 bases. CDR1 and CDR2 from the germline V gene are SGHRS and YFSETQ.

The V gene is TRBV9, the J gene TRBJ2-2; D may be TRBD2 (5 bases). The CDR3 is 14 residues long. The germline V and J ends were trimmed by 4 bases and 7 bases, with 14 bases remaining between them. Germline assignment: CDR1 SGDLS and CDR2 YYNGEE. The CDR3 region is CASSPPVGDGELFF. The CDR3 bases are TGTGCCAGCAGCCCCCCCGTCGGGGACGGGGAGCTGTTTTTT. The full variable domain, in which reference TRBV9 and TRBJ2-2 provide the parts outside the CDR3, is DSGVTQTPKHLITATGQRVTLRCSPRSGDLSVYWYQQSLDQGLQFLIQYYNGEERAKGNILERFSAQQFPDLHSELNLSSLELGDSALYFCASSPPVGDGELFFGEGSRLTVL.

The gene calls are TRBV6-5 and TRBJ2-3; 7 nucleotides match TRBD2. Germline V lookup: CDR1 MNHEY, CDR2 SVGAGI. The CDR3 is 15 residues long. Losses at the gene ends were 6 bases for V and 1 base for J; bases not matched to a gene: 7. The CDR3 coding sequence is TGTGCCAGCAGCCGGGACTATGCAGGCACAGATACGCAGTATTTT. As protein: CASSRDYAGTDTQYF.

The V gene is TRBV7-2, the J gene TRBJ2-1; no definite D call. The CDR3 spans 16 residues. With 2 bases removed from V and 0 bases from J, the gap between germline ends came to 11 bases. CDR1 SGHTA and CDR2 FQGNSA come from the germline V gene. CDR3 residues: CASSLSQRLSYNEQFF. The CDR3 DNA reads TGTGCCAGCAGCTTATCGCAGCGCCTCTCCTACAATGAGCAGTTCTTC. The complete variable domain, with remaining parts taken from reference TRBV7-2 and TRBJ2-1, reads GAGVSQSPSNKVTEKGKDVELRCDPISGHTALYWYRQSLGQGLEFLIYFQGNSAPDKSGLPSDRFSAERTGGSVSTLTIQRTQQEDSAVYLCASSLSQRLSYNEQFFGPGTRLTVL.

This rearrangement joins TRBV10-3 to TRBJ1-5; tentatively, D is TRBD1 (5 bases). Trimming took off 4 bases at V and 5 bases at J, with 9 bases between the two ends. This CDR3 comprises 13 residues. Germline values: CDR1 ENHRY, CDR2 SYGVKD. The CDR3: CAISVQVDQPQHF. The CDR3 DNA reads TGTGCCATCAGTGTACAGGTGGATCAGCCCCAGCATTTT.

Comments on this clone: Its ends do not fully match the called genes, so a read error is possible. V is TRBV7-7 and J is TRBJ2-5, with 10 bases aligning to TRBD2. Per the germline V gene, CDR1 is SSHAT and CDR2 is FNYEAQ (reference sequence). The CDR3 covers 13 residues. This CDR3 is CASSLLAGQTQYF. In nucleotides, the CDR3 is TGTGCTAGCAGCTTACTAGCGGGACAGACCCAGTACTTC. Supplemented by reference TRBV7-7 and TRBJ2-5, the full variable domain reads GAGVSQSPRYKVTKRGQDVTLRCDPISSHATLYWYQQALGQGPEFLTYFNYEAQPDKSGLPSDRFSAERPEGSISTLTIQRTEQRDSAMYRCASSLLAGQTQYFGPGTRLLVL.

This chain uses TRBV5-6 with TRBJ1-1; a possible D gene is TRBD1 (6 bases). Germline values: CDR1 SGHDT, CDR2 YYEEEE. The V and J ends lost 0 bases and 3 bases respectively, with 6 bases between them. The CDR3 is made up of 13 amino acids. The CDR3 nucleotides read TGTGCCAGCAGCTTGGCAGGGGACACTGAAGCTTTCTTT. This gives the protein CASSLAGDTEAFF.

V gene TRBV10-3 combines with J gene TRBJ2-7; D might be TRBD2 (6 bases). Trimming shortened V by 4 bases and J by 0 bases, and 10 bases separated the two germline ends. The CDR3 is 14 amino acids. CDR1 and CDR2 (germline): ENHRY, SYGVKD. CDR3 region: CAISAEGSSYEQYF. CDR3 coding DNA: TGTGCCATCAGTGCGGAGGGGAGCTCCTACGAGCAGTACTTC.

The CDR3 region is CASSESGRGGETQYF. The CDR3 DNA is TGTGCCAGCTCGGAGAGCGGGAGGGGCGGAGAGACCCAGTACTTC. The chain uses TRBV2 and TRBJ2-5, with TRBD2 matching 10 bases. Per the germline V gene, CDR1 is SNHLY and CDR2 is FYNNEI. V trimming: 8 bases; J trimming: 4 bases; junction bases outside the gene matches: 10. The CDR3 is made up of 15 amino acids.

V gene TRBV13 combines with J gene TRBJ2-7; tentative D call: TRBD2 (6 bases). V was trimmed by 5 bases and J by 3 bases, leaving 11 bases between them. There are 13 residues in the CDR3. Per the germline V gene, CDR1 is PRHDT and CDR2 is FYEKMQ (reference sequence). The CDR3 nucleotides read TGTGCCAGCAGCCCGCCGGGACTCTACGAGCAGTACTTC. It specifies CASSPPGLYEQYF.

The chain joins TRBV6-5 to TRBJ2-1; 7 bases are a match to TRBD2. There are 15 residues in the CDR3. The germline CDR1 and CDR2 sequences are MNHEY and SVGAGI. V was clipped by 0 bases and J by 7 bases; unmatched bases: 6. The DNA for the CDR3 is TGTGCCAGCAGTTACTCGAGCCTAGCGGCGAATGAGCAGTTCTTC. Amino acids: CASSYSSLAANEQFF.

J is TRBJ2-1 and V is TRBV7-9; TRBD2 agrees at 7 bases. The trim removed 5 bases at V and 6 bases at J, leaving 10 bases unmatched. CDR3 length equals 15 residues. Germline loops: CDR1 SEHNR, CDR2 FQNEAQ (reference sequence). This CDR3 reads CASSQRDLLINEQFF. DNA for the CDR3: TGTGCCAGCAGCCAGCGGGACCTCCTAATCAATGAGCAGTTCTTC.

This chain joins TRBV4-1 and TRBJ1-6, with 10 bases lining up with TRBD1. The CDR3 runs to 19 residues. Germline V lookup: CDR1 MGHRA, CDR2 YSYEKL. V shed 1 base and J 6 bases; nucleotides not matched to a gene: 12. The CDR3 is CASSQVIGTGDFSNSPLHF. Here the CDR3 DNA reads TGCGCCAGCAGCCAAGTTATCGGGACAGGGGATTTTTCTAATTCACCCCTCCACTTT.

The chain joins TRBV10-3 to TRBJ2-2; TRBD2 aligns across 12 bases. V shed 4 bases and J 3 bases; nucleotides not matched to a gene: 0. Germline V lookup: CDR1 ENHRY, CDR2 SYGVKD. This CDR3 spans 15 amino acids. The CDR3, as DNA: TGTGCCATCAGTGGGACTAGCGGGGACACCGGGGAGCTGTTTTTT. Amino acid sequence: CAISGTSGDTGELFF.

The chain has TRBV28 and TRBJ2-7; TRBD1 agrees at 12 bases. J gave up 6 bases and V 6 bases, and 12 bases lay outside the gene matches. The CDR3 length is 16 residues. The germline CDR1 and CDR2 sequences are MDHEN and SYDVKM. For the CDR3, the DNA is TGTGCCAGCAGCAAAAGTCCGGGACAGGGGGCACTCGAGCAGTACTTC. It codes for CASSKSPGQGALEQYF.

The chain has TRBV7-2 and TRBJ2-7; D not resolved. Germline V CDR1 and CDR2: SGHTA, FQGNSA. V lost 5 bases to trimming and J lost 4 bases, with 9 bases between them. The CDR3 loop spans 12 amino acids. The CDR3 nucleotides read TGTGCCAGCAGCCCCGACATGTACGAGCAGTACTTC. Encoded protein: CASSPDMYEQYF.

This clone has just one count. The genes are TRBV21-1 and TRBJ2-2; the table's D call, TRBD2, has no DNA check behind it. TRBV21-1 is recorded as a pseudogene. The CDR3 has 15 amino acids. Written as DNA, the CDR3 is TGTGCCAGCACTCGACTAGCGGAGAACACCGGGGAGCTGTTTTTT. Translation: CASTRLAENTGELFF.

V gene TRBV6-4 combines with J gene TRBJ2-7; TRBD2 might be the D (7 bases). The CDR3 is 13 amino acids. Looked up from germline, CDR1 is MRHNA and CDR2 is SNTAGT. The V end was cut by 6 bases, the J end by 7 bases, with 16 bases between. The CDR3 DNA reads as TGTGCCAGCAGGACTCTGGGGGGGCGTGAGCAGTACTTC. This sequence encodes CASRTLGGREQYF.

The chain employs TRBV1 and TRBJ1-5. TRBV1 is tagged as a pseudogene. This CDR3 is 14 amino acids long. The CDR3 loop reads CTSSRRSSYQPQHF. CDR3 sequence (DNA): TGCACCAGCAGCCGTAGGAGCTCTTATCAGCCCCAGCATTTT.

The CDR3 loop reads CASSPSGRAVELFF. CDR3 DNA: TGTGCCAGCAGCCCTAGCGGGAGGGCGGTGGAGCTGTTTTTT. This chain uses TRBV5-4 with TRBJ2-2; 12 positions match TRBD2. Germline lookup yields CDR1 SGHNT and CDR2 YYREEE (reference sequence). V was pared by 4 bases and J by 10 bases, with 5 bases of the junction left unmatched. The CDR3 runs to 14 residues. The whole variable domain, filled in from reference TRBV5-4 and TRBJ2-2, reads ETGVTQSPTHLIKTRGQQVTLRCSSQSGHNTVSWYQQALGQGPQFIFQYYREEENGRGNFPPRFSGLQFPNYSSELNVNALELDDSALYLCASSPSGRAVELFFGEGSRLTVL.

Notes on this clone: At one of its ends the junction is not consistent with the germline gene, which may arise from a read error. The gene calls are TRBV5-4 and TRBJ2-1; the match to TRBD2 covers 10 bases. The germline V gene encodes CDR1 SGHNT and CDR2 YYREEE (reference sequence). The CDR3 runs to 13 residues. CDR3 in amino acids: CASSGSTYNEQFF. The CDR3 nucleotides read TGCGCCTCTAGCGGGAGTACCTACAATGAGCAGTTCTTC.

For the CDR3, the DNA is TGTGCCAGCAGCTTAGCTCCCCTAGCGGGTGACGGGACCTACGAGCAGTACTTC. It is translated as CASSLAPLAGDGTYEQYF. The gene calls are TRBV7-8 and TRBJ2-7; 8 positions agree with TRBD2. The CDR3 is made up of 18 amino acids. Germline loops: CDR1 SGHVS, CDR2 FQNEAQ. J was trimmed by 2 bases and V by 0 bases; bases with no gene match: 12. The variable domain in full, completed from reference TRBV7-8 and TRBJ2-7, reads GAGVSQSPRYKVAKRGQDVALRCDPISGHVSLFWYQQALGQGPEFLTYFQNEAQLDKSGLPSDRFFAERPEGSVSTLKIQRTQQEDSAVYLCASSLAPLAGDGTYEQYFGPGTRLTVT.

The chain recombines TRBV7-8 with TRBJ2-7; possibly TRBD1 for D (6 bases). Germline CDR1 reads SGHVS; CDR2 reads FQNEAQ. The CDR3 runs to 13 residues. V lost 8 bases, J lost 1 base, and 12 bases lay in between. CDR3 in amino acids: CASLTGNSYEQYF. The CDR3 DNA is TGTGCCAGCCTAACAGGGAATTCCTACGAGCAGTACTTC.

The rearrangement joins TRBV5-6 to TRBJ2-7; TRBD2 agrees at 9 bases. Germline V gene data show CDR1 as SGHDT and CDR2 as YYEEEE. V shed 3 bases, J shed 1 base, and the junction held 14 bases outside the gene matches. The CDR3 is 18 amino acids. CDR3 nucleotide sequence: TGTGCCAGCAGCTCCCTGGGACTAGCTAGAGGACTTTCCTACGAGCAGTACTTC. Protein product: CASSSLGLARGLSYEQYF.

The chain combines TRBV25-1 with TRBJ1-1; possible D gene TRBD1, 5 bases. The ends were cut back, 2 bases at V and 5 bases at J, with 9 bases in the middle. The CDR3 is 13 amino acids. Per germline, CDR1 MGHDK and CDR2 SYGVNS. The CDR3 DNA is TGTGCCAGCAGTGAACAGGGATGGACTGAAGCTTTCTTT. It specifies CASSEQGWTEAFF.

This clone was observed a few times. The chain joins TRBV2 to TRBJ2-1, with 8 bases fitting TRBD1. CDR1 and CDR2 (germline): SNHLY, FYNNEI. V gave up 6 bases and J gave up 9 bases; unmatched junction bases: 7. The CDR3 covers 13 residues. The CDR3 nucleotides read TGTGCCAGCAGCCGACGACAGGGGAGTGAGCAGTTCTTC. Translating gives CASSRRQGSEQFF.

The chain uses TRBV5-1 and TRBJ1-2; a weak D match, TRBD1 (5 bases). V was trimmed by 3 bases and J by 0 bases, leaving 15 bases between them. The CDR3 covers 16 residues. Germline V gene lookup returns CDR1 SGHRS and CDR2 YFSETQ. This CDR3 is CASSSGTLTPNYGYTF. The CDR3, as DNA: TGCGCCAGCAGCTCCGGGACTCTGACCCCTAACTATGGCTACACCTTC.